This entry describes one TCR beta chain. These data come from a study of technical replicates of blood from a few donors. Profiling relied on immunoSEQ multiplex PCR, and the TCRdb table lists in-frame clones only, not all of them. This sample has over 70,000 clones, with 90% to 97% found just once. V lost 3 bases and J lost 7; bases outside the gene matches: 3. The CDR3 runs 12 residues. Per germline, CDR1 MDHEN and CDR2 SYDVKM. Sequenced material: T cells isolated from PBMCs. The chain joins TRBV28 to TRBJ2-7; 7 bases match TRBD2. The sequence was collected from a human donor in good health. In DNA, the CDR3 is TGTGCCAGCAGTTTGGCCGGGGGGGAGCAGTACTTC. Its translation: CASSLAGGEQYF.